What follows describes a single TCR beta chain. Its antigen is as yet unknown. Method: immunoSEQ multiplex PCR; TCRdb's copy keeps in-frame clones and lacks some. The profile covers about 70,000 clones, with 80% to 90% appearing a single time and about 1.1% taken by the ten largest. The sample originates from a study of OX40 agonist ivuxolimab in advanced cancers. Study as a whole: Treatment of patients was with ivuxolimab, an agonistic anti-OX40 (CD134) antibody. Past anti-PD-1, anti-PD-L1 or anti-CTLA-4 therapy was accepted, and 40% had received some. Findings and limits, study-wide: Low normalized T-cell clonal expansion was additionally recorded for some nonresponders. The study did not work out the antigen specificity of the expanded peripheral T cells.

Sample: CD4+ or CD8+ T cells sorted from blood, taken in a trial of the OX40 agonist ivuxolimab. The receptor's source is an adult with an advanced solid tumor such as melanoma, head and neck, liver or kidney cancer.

As DNA, the CDR3 is TGCGCCAGCAGCTGGGGACAAACCTACGAGCAGTACTTC. The encoded protein is CASSWGQTYEQYF. The chain has TRBV5-1 and TRBJ2-7; D might be TRBD1 (6 bases). From germline, CDR1 is SGHRS and CDR2 YFSETQ. The V and J ends lost 3 bases and 2 bases respectively, with 9 bases between them. The CDR3 loop spans 13 amino acids.